The 9 T cell receptor beta chains below were found in one sample sequenced in a study of shared clonotypes between healthy human individuals. Some clones are missing from TCRdb's copy, which holds only in-frame ones; the method was immunoSEQ multiplex PCR. In the table there are approximately 2.5 million clones, roughly 93% of which are singletons. Sequencing used naive CD4+ T cells from PBMCs. Subset described: CD45RA+ positively selected. Receptor source: a man in his late teens or twenties in good health. Some clones in this sample may be carry-over from other donors' samples.

The chain is built from TRBV29-1 and TRBJ1-3; possible D gene TRBD1, 6 bases. V was clipped by 3 bases and J by 6 bases, with 12 bases between them. The CDR3 runs to 13 residues. Per germline, CDR1 SQVTM and CDR2 ANQGSEA. CDR3 in amino acids: CSVDNRVENTIYF. As DNA, the CDR3 is TGCAGCGTTGACAACAGGGTAGAAAACACCATATATTTT.

This chain links TRBV30 with TRBJ2-5, with 14 nucleotides matching TRBD2. The trim removed 3 bases at V and 5 bases at J, leaving 8 bases unmatched. The CDR3 contains 16 residues. Germline CDR1 GTSNPN, CDR2 SVGIG (reference sequence). CDR3: CAWRTSGRASWETQYF. The CDR3 region has the DNA TGTGCCTGGAGGACTAGCGGGAGGGCCTCCTGGGAGACCCAGTACTTC.

This chain connects TRBV12-5 to TRBJ2-3, with TRBD2 matching 10 bases. This CDR3 has 15 amino acids. Germline CDR1 LGHNT, CDR2 FRNRAP. The junction had 9 bases not matched to a gene; V was cut back by 6 bases and J by 6 bases. CDR3 sequence: CASGTRAGGTDTQYF. In DNA form, the CDR3 reads TGTGCTAGTGGGACGCGAGCGGGAGGGACCGATACGCAGTATTTT. Combining the CDR3 with reference TRBV12-5 and TRBJ2-3 gives the whole variable domain DARVTQTPRHKVTEMGQEVTMRCQPILGHNTVFWYRQTMMQGLELLAYFRNRAPLDDSGMPKDRFSAEMPDATLATLKIQPSEPRDSAVYFCASGTRAGGTDTQYFGPGTRLTVL.

The chain joins TRBV4-3 to TRBJ2-2; no clear D. Trimming stripped 0 bases from V and 4 bases from J, with 9 bases between. This CDR3 contains 15 residues. Germline V gives CDR1 LGHNA, CDR2 YSLEER. The CDR3 loop is CASSQDPLPTGELFF. DNA for the CDR3: TGCGCCAGCAGCCAAGATCCCCTGCCCACCGGGGAGCTGTTTTTT.

This sequence joins TRBV18 and TRBJ2-7, with TRBD2 matching over 10 bases. V trimming: 3 bases; J trimming: 2 bases; junction bases outside the gene matches: 4. The CDR3 totals 15 residues. Per the germline V gene, CDR1 is KGHSH and CDR2 is LQKENI. The CDR3 DNA reads TGTGCCAGCTCACCCACTAGCGGGGCCCCCTACGAGCAGTACTTC. As protein: CASSPTSGAPYEQYF.

Turning to this clone: In the same sample, other DNA sequences code for this CDR3. The J gene is TRBJ2-3, the V gene TRBV5-1; TRBD2 matches at 11 bases. Germline CDR1 reads SGHRS; CDR2 reads YFSETQ. The CDR3 sequence is 16 residues long. With V trimmed by 4 bases and J by 0 bases, 4 bases remained unmatched. CDR3 DNA: TGCGCCAGCAGCCAGGGACTAGCGGTTAGCACAGATACGCAGTATTTT. Translation: CASSQGLAVSTDTQYF.

This rearrangement joins TRBV18 to TRBJ2-6, with D tentatively TRBD1 (5 bases). CDR3 length: 15 amino acids. Deletions cut 5 bases from V and 0 bases from J, with 8 bases between. Germline V lookup: CDR1 KGHSH, CDR2 LQKENI. The CDR3 region has the DNA TGTGCCAGCTCATCAGGGCTCTCTGGGGCCAACGTCCTGACTTTC. Translation: CASSSGLSGANVLTF.

This clone was counted a few times. Other DNA sequences in this specimen translate into the identical CDR3. The chain carries TRBV5-1 and TRBJ1-1; no clear D. The CDR3 has 15 amino acids. Germline CDR1 and CDR2: SGHRS and YFSETQ. Between the trimmed V and J ends, which lost 0 bases and 1 base, there was a span of 10 bases. Here the CDR3 reads CASSLAGGRNTEAFF. CDR3 DNA sequence: TGCGCCAGCAGCTTGGCCGGCGGCCGGAACACTGAAGCTTTCTTT.

The chain carries TRBV18 and TRBJ2-7, with TRBD2 identical over 7 bases. This CDR3 contains 15 residues. Germline V gene data show CDR1 as KGHSH and CDR2 as LQKENI. V gave up 0 bases and J gave up 2 bases; unmatched junction bases: 4. The CDR3: CASSPPSSGAYEQYF. CDR3 nucleotide sequence: TGTGCCAGCTCACCACCGTCTAGCGGTGCCTACGAGCAGTACTTC. Using reference TRBV18 and TRBJ2-7 for the parts outside the CDR3, the full variable domain is NAGVMQNPRHLVRRRGQEARLRCSPMKGHSHVYWYRQLPEEGLKFMVYLQKENIIDESGMPKERFSAEFPKEGPSILRIQQVVRGDSAAYFCASSPPSSGAYEQYFGPGTRLTVT.